These 8 T cell receptor beta chains were sequenced from one sample in a study of radiotherapy plus CTLA-4 blockade in lung cancer. Using immunoSEQ multiplex PCR, the repertoire was profiled, and TCRdb retains in-frame clones only, with some absent. The table lists about 43,000 clones, around 70% of them singletons. This specimen consisted of peripheral blood, obtained from a patient treated with radiotherapy plus ipilimumab. The source of these receptors is a human donor with non-small cell lung cancer who had a partial response to radiotherapy plus ipilimumab.

This clone was counted ten times or more. This chain links TRBV4-3 with TRBJ1-5, with TRBD1 identical over 7 bases. Trimming at V came to 0 bases and at J to 5 bases, leaving 4 bases not matched to a gene. The CDR3 is made up of 15 amino acids. The germline gives CDR1 LGHNA, CDR2 YSLEER. The CDR3 reads CASSQDPRGDQPQHF. The CDR3 DNA follows: TGCGCCAGCAGCCAAGATCCCAGGGGGGATCAGCCCCAGCATTTT.

The J gene is TRBJ2-7, the V gene TRBV29-1; perhaps TRBD1 as D (6 bases). Germline lookup yields CDR1 SQVTM and CDR2 ANQGSEA. This CDR3 has 15 amino acids. Trimming stripped 0 bases from V and 6 bases from J, with 18 bases between. Here the CDR3 reads CSVEDGAGAMGEQYF. CDR3 bases: TGCAGCGTTGAAGATGGCGCAGGGGCGATGGGCGAGCAGTACTTC.

The V and J genes are TRBV29-1 and TRBJ1-2, with D possibly being TRBD1 (5 bases). The V and J ends lost 6 bases and 4 bases respectively, with 15 bases between them. CDR1 SQVTM and CDR2 ANQGSEA come from the germline V gene. The CDR3 has 13 residues. The CDR3 DNA reads TGCAGCGTCGGCGGGGCCGGGGCCTATGGCTACACCTTC. Its translation is CSVGGAGAYGYTF.

This clone was detected only a few times. Since no conserved phenylalanine or tryptophan closes the CDR3, a read error is the likely cause. This chain links TRBV30 with TRBJ1-6; TRBD1 might be the D (6 bases). Germline V lookup: CDR1 GTSNPN, CDR2 SVGIG (reference sequence). CDR3 length: 14 amino acids. CDR3 in amino acids: CAWIGQSNKSPLHL. The CDR3 DNA follows: TGTGCCTGGATCGGACAGTCCAATAAATCACCCCTCCACTTA.

The rearrangement joins TRBV7-2 to TRBJ2-3; D remains ambiguous. The CDR3 runs to 13 residues. CDR1 is SGHTA and CDR2 is FQGNSA in the germline V gene. The V end was cut by 4 bases, the J end by 4 bases, with 9 bases between. CDR3 coding DNA: TGTGCCAGCAGCTATGGGCCGGCAGATACGCAGTATTTT. Amino acid sequence: CASSYGPADTQYF. Variable domain in full (rest from reference TRBV7-2 and TRBJ2-3): GAGVSQSPSNKVTEKGKDVELRCDPISGHTALYWYRQSLGQGLEFLIYFQGNSAPDKSGLPSDRFSAERTGGSVSTLTIQRTQQEDSAVYLCASSYGPADTQYFGPGTRLTVL.

The chain employs TRBV5-6 and TRBJ2-1; 10 nucleotides match TRBD2. The CDR3 spans 18 residues. Trimming at V came to 4 bases and at J to 9 bases, leaving 19 bases not matched to a gene. Germline V gene lookup returns CDR1 SGHDT and CDR2 YYEEEE. The CDR3 DNA reads as TGTGCCAGCAGCCAAGATCTCATCTTGCTAGCGGGAGCCCTTGAGCAGTTCTTC. The encoded protein is CASSQDLILLAGALEQFF.

The genes are TRBV7-2 and TRBJ1-1, with 10 bases lining up with TRBD1. There are 14 residues in the CDR3. With V trimmed by 4 bases and J by 4 bases, 3 bases remained unmatched. The V gene's germline CDR1 is SGHTA and CDR2 FQGNSA. CDR3 amino acids: CASSSTGGITEAFF. CDR3 nucleotides: TGTGCCAGCAGCTCGACAGGGGGCATCACTGAAGCTTTCTTT.

Only one count was recorded for this clone. The rearrangement links TRBV29-1 to TRBJ2-3, with a weak D call TRBD1 (6 bases). V was pared by 7 bases and J by 7 bases, with 21 bases between. CDR1 is SQVTM, CDR2 ANQGSEA, per germline. The CDR3 totals 14 residues. CDR3 sequence (DNA): TGCAGCGAACTCTGGACAGTCCTATTCCATACGCAGTATTTT. Translated, it gives CSELWTVLFHTQYF.